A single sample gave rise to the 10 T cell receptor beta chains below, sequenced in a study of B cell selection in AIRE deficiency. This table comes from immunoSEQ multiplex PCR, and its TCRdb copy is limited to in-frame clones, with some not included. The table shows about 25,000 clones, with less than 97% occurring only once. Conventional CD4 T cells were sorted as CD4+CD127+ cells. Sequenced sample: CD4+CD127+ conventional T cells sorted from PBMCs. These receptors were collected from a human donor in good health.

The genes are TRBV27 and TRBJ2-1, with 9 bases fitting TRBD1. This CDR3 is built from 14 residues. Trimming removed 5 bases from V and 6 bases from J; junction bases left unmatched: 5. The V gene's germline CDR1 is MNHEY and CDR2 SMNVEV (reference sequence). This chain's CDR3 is CASSPLDRGNEQFF. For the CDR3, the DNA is TGTGCCAGCAGTCCCTTGGACAGGGGCAATGAGCAGTTCTTC.

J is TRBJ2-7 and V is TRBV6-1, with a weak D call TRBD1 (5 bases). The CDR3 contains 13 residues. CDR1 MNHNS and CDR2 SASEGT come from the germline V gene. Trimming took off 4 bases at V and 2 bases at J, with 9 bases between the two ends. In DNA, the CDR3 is TGTGCCAGCAGTGGACAGCTTCCCTACGAGCAGTACTTC. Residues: CASSGQLPYEQYF.

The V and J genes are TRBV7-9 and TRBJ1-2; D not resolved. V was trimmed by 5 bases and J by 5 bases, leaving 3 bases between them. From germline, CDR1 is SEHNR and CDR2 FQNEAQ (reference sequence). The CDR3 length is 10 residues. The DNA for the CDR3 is TGTGCCAGCAGCCATTATGGCTACACCTTC. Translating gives CASSHYGYTF.

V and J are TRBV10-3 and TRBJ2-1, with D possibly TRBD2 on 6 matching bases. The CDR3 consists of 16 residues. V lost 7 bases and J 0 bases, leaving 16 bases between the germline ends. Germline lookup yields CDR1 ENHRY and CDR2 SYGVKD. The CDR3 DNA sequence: TGTGCCATCAAGAAGAGTAGCGGTACCTCCTACAATGAGCAGTTCTTC. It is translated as CAIKKSSGTSYNEQFF.

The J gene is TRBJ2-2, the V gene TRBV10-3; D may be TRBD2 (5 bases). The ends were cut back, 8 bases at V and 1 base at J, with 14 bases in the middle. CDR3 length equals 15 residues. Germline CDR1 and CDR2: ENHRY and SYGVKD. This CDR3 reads CAIRPGNQNTGELFF. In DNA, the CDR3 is TGTGCCATCCGGCCGGGAAATCAGAACACCGGGGAGCTGTTTTTT.

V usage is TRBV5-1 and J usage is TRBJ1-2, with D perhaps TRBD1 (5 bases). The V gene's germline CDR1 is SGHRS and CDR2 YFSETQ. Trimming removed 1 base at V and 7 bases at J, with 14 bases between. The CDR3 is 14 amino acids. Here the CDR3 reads CASSLQGFESGYTF. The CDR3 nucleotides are TGCGCCAGCAGCTTGCAGGGTTTTGAGTCTGGCTACACCTTC.

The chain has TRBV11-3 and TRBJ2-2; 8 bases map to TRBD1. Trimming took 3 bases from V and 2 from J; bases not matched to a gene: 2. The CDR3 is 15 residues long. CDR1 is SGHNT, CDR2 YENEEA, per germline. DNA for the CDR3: TGTGCCAGCAGCTTCGACAGGGGAAACACCGGGGAGCTGTTTTTT. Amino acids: CASSFDRGNTGELFF.

DNA for the CDR3: TGTGCCAGTAGACCTAGCGGGAGGGCCCACACCGGGGAGCTGTTTTTT. Its translation: CASRPSGRAHTGELFF. J is TRBJ2-2 and V is TRBV19, with TRBD2 matching over 12 bases. Germline values: CDR1 LNHDA, CDR2 SQIVND (reference sequence). This CDR3 has 16 amino acids. After removal of 6 bases from V and 3 bases from J, the junction contained 5 bases not matched to a gene. Based on the CDR3 plus reference TRBV19 and TRBJ2-2, the full variable domain is DGGITQSPKYLFRKEGQNVTLSCEQNLNHDAMYWYRQDPGQGLRLIYYSQIVNDFQKGDIAEGYSVSREKKESFPLTVTSAQKNPTAFYLCASRPSGRAHTGELFFGEGSRLTVL.

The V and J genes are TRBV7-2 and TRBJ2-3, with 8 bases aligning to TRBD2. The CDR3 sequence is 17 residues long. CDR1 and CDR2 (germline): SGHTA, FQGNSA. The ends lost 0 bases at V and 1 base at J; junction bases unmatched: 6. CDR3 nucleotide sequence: TGTGCCAGCAGCTTAGCCCTTAGCGGGGCCGGCACAGATACGCAGTATTTT. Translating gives CASSLALSGAGTDTQYF.

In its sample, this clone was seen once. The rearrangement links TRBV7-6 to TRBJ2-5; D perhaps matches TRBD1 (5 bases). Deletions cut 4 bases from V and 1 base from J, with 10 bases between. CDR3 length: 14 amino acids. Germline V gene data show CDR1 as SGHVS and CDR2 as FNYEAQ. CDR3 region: CASSSMTVQETQYF. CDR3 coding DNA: TGTGCCAGCAGCTCCATGACAGTCCAAGAGACCCAGTACTTC.